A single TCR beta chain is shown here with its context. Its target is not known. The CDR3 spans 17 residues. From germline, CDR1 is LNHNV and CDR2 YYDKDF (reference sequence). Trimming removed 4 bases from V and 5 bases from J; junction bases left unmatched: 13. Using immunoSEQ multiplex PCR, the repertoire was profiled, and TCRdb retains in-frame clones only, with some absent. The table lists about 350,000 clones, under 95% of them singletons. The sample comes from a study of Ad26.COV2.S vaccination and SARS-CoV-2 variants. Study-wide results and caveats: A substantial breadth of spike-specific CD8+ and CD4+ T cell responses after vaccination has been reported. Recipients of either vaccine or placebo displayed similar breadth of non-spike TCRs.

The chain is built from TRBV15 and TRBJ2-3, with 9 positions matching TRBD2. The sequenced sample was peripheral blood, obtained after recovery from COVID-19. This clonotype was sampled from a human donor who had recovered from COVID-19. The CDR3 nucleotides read TGTGCCACCAGCAACCGACCTGCGGGGGGGCGGGTAGATACGCAGTATTTT. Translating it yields CATSNRPAGGRVDTQYF.